The 8 T cell receptor beta chains listed next were all sequenced from one sample in a study of T cell responses to AZD1222 COVID-19 vaccine. Here immunoSEQ multiplex PCR was the method, and the copy in TCRdb shows in-frame clones only, minus some. The sample includes approximately 210,000 clones, approximately 94% of them seen just once. Sequenced here: peripheral blood, sampled 28 days after the second dose of the MenACWY control vaccine. These receptors were taken from an adult who received the MenACWY meningococcal vaccine as a control.

The genes are TRBV2 and TRBJ2-2; 9 bases are shared with TRBD2. The CDR3 length is 18 residues. V shed 5 bases, J shed 5 bases, and the junction held 15 bases outside the gene matches. Germline assignment: CDR1 SNHLY and CDR2 FYNNEI. The CDR3 spells CASSSTSGSGRGTGELFF. The CDR3 coding sequence is TGTGCCAGCAGTTCCACCTCGGGTAGCGGGAGAGGTACCGGGGAGCTGTTTTTT.

This clone was seen a single time. CDR3 sequence: CASRPTGGNQPQHF. The DNA for the CDR3 is TGTGCCAGCAGACCGACAGGGGGGAATCAGCCCCAGCATTTT. The chain uses TRBV2 and TRBJ1-5; the match to TRBD1 covers 9 bases. The J segment lost 4 bases and the V segment lost 6 bases, leaving 4 bases of the junction unmatched. This CDR3 has 14 amino acids. CDR1 and CDR2 from the germline V gene are SNHLY and FYNNEI.

The chain combines TRBV2 with TRBJ2-3; D possibly uses TRBD1 or TRBD2 (6 bases each). This CDR3 contains 15 residues. The V gene's germline CDR1 is SNHLY and CDR2 FYNNEI. Trimming took 6 bases from V and 2 from J, leaving 15 bases between them. CDR3 protein: CASRSTGAYTDTQYF. CDR3 in DNA: TGTGCCAGCAGGAGTACGGGGGCCTACACAGATACGCAGTATTTT.

This chain joins TRBV28 and TRBJ1-2; maybe TRBD1 (5 bases). V shed 4 bases and J shed 5 bases, with 17 bases lying between them. Looked up from germline, CDR1 is MDHEN and CDR2 is SYDVKM. This CDR3 has 15 amino acids. Written as DNA, the CDR3 is TGTGCCAGCAGTTACCCCGGGACCGATATTTATGGCTACACCTTC. This sequence encodes CASSYPGTDIYGYTF.

This chain joins TRBV6-1 and TRBJ2-3; D ambiguous. The germline CDR1 and CDR2 sequences are MNHNS and SASEGT. CDR3 length equals 15 residues. V was clipped by 3 bases and J by 3 bases, with 13 bases between them. The CDR3 here is CASSDLGLRTDTQYF. The CDR3 DNA reads as TGTGCCAGCAGTGATCTTGGGTTGCGGACAGATACGCAGTATTTT.

This clone was recorded once. The chain recombines TRBV6-2 or TRBV6-3 with TRBJ2-5; 7 bases map to TRBD2. J gave up 2 bases and V 6 bases, and 12 bases lay outside the gene matches. Germline loops: CDR1 MNHEY, CDR2 SVGEGT. This CDR3 spans 16 amino acids. Here the CDR3 DNA reads TGTGCCAGCAGCCGGACCTTGAGCGGGGAACAAGAGACCCAGTACTTC. This codes for CASSRTLSGEQETQYF.

The rearrangement links TRBV27 to TRBJ2-5; TRBD1 is a possible D gene (6 bases). CDR1 and CDR2 from the germline V gene are MNHEY and SMNVEV (reference sequence). This CDR3 has 13 amino acids. V lost 3 bases, J lost 1 base, and 6 bases lay in between. CDR3 nucleotides: TGTGCCAGCAGTTTGGACAGCCAAGAGACCCAGTACTTC. Translated: CASSLDSQETQYF.

This clone was detected only once. The V gene is TRBV23-1, the J gene TRBJ2-7; D is unresolved. TRBV23-1 counts as an open reading frame of uncertain function. The V gene lost 2 bases and the J gene lost 6 bases, with 8 bases spanning the gap. This CDR3 has 12 residues. CDR3 sequence (DNA): TGCGCCAGCAGTCAAGATCCGGGCGAGCAGTACTTC. Its translation is CASSQDPGEQYF.